What follows describes a single T cell receptor (beta chain). This sample is drawn from a study of blood T cell repertoires in COVID-19. About the research overall: T cells, B-cell-depleted T cells, or PBMCs provided the cDNA or gDNA that served as material.

The protocol was immunoSEQ multiplex PCR, while the TCRdb copy is restricted to in-frame clones and leaves out a portion. The sample lists approximately 450,000 clones; around 88% were seen once. CDR1 SGHNT and CDR2 YYREEE come from the germline V gene (reference sequence). This CDR3 region has 15 residues. Trimming cost V 4 bases and J 8 bases; bases outside gene matches: 14. The sequence was obtained from a woman in her twenties or thirties with acute or convalescent COVID-19. The chain carries TRBV5-4 and TRBJ1-2; 7 nucleotides agree with TRBD1. The sample taken for sequencing was peripheral blood. In DNA form, the CDR3 reads TGTGCCAGCAGCGGAACAATGACAGGGAATGTGGGCTACACCTTC. It yields the protein CASSGTMTGNVGYTF.